This passage covers 22 T cell receptor beta chains from one sample sequenced in a study of cytotoxic CD8 clonotypes in ibrutinib-treated CLL. Clones were sequenced by immunoSEQ multiplex PCR, and TCRdb holds only the in-frame ones, with some missing. The data show hundreds of thousands of clones, roughly 85% seen once. The sequencing used PBMCs, collected before ibrutinib treatment. Source of these receptors: a human donor with chronic lymphocytic leukemia.

The genes are TRBV27 and TRBJ2-7; unclear D gene. This CDR3 contains 13 residues. Trimming pared 10 bases from V and 1 base from J, leaving 14 bases between. Per germline, CDR1 MNHEY and CDR2 SMNVEV (reference sequence). CDR3 bases: TGTGCCACCACAGACAAGTGGTCCTACGAGCAGTACTTC. Translating it yields CATTDKWSYEQYF.

The chain recombines TRBV30 with TRBJ2-1; TRBD2 matches 8 bases. This CDR3 region has 15 residues. J lost 4 bases, V lost 3 bases, and 8 bases had no gene match. Germline V gene data show CDR1 as GTSNPN and CDR2 as SVGIG (reference sequence). The CDR3 nucleotides read TGTGCCTGGAGGAGGCGGGAGGTATGGTACAATGAGCAGTTCTTC. Amino acids: CAWRRREVWYNEQFF.

The genes are TRBV2 and TRBJ1-5; D remains unclear. Germline V CDR1 and CDR2: SNHLY, FYNNEI. This CDR3 spans 12 amino acids. V shed 6 bases and J shed 4 bases, with 7 bases lying between them. The CDR3 spells CASRAANQPQHF. The CDR3 DNA reads as TGTGCCAGCAGGGCAGCGAATCAGCCCCAGCATTTT.

This clone came up once. The chain recombines TRBV19 with TRBJ1-5, with D perhaps TRBD1 (6 bases). V gave up 6 bases and J gave up 6 bases, with 18 bases separating them. The CDR3 covers 15 residues. The germline V gene has CDR1 LNHDA and CDR2 SQIVND (reference sequence). CDR3 coding DNA: TGTGCCAGTAGCATAAGGGACATCGGGACTCAGCCCCAGCATTTT. It is translated as CASSIRDIGTQPQHF.

Comments on this clone: Other DNA sequences from this sample encode an identical CDR3 as well. The chain uses TRBV5-8 and TRBJ2-3; the match to TRBD2 covers 13 bases. Germline V gene sequence: CDR1 SGHTS, CDR2 YDEGEE. CDR3 length equals 16 residues. V trimming: 4 bases; J trimming: 1 base; junction bases outside the gene matches: 3. CDR3 in DNA: TGTGCCAGCAGCCAAGGACTAGCGGGAGGCACAGATACGCAGTATTTT. This translates into CASSQGLAGGTDTQYF.

The chain has TRBV29-1 and TRBJ2-7; 9 positions match TRBD1. CDR3 length: 14 residues. CDR1 and CDR2 from the germline V gene are SQVTM and ANQGSEA. J lost 2 bases, V lost 6 bases, and 8 bases had no gene match. Written as DNA, the CDR3 is TGCAGCGTCGTACAGGGGGCGACAACCTACGAGCAGTACTTC. Its protein is CSVVQGATTYEQYF.

The gene calls are TRBV6-5 and TRBJ1-1, with no clear D. Trimming stripped 4 bases from V and 5 bases from J, with 14 bases between. Germline CDR1 is MNHEY and CDR2 is SVGAGI. The CDR3 is made up of 14 amino acids. In DNA, the CDR3 is TGTGCCAGCAGTTTTCAGGCCGATGGGACTGAAGCTTTCTTT. Protein sequence: CASSFQADGTEAFF.

V usage is TRBV29-1 and J usage is TRBJ2-3; TRBD1 matches at 8 bases. Germline CDR1 SQVTM, CDR2 ANQGSEA. The trim removed 7 bases at V and 4 bases at J, leaving 7 bases unmatched. The CDR3 totals 13 residues. The CDR3 region is CSARRQGPDTQYF. The CDR3 nucleotides read TGCAGCGCCCGAAGACAGGGGCCAGATACGCAGTATTTT.

The V call is TRBV25-1, the J call TRBJ1-1; D is perhaps TRBD1 (6 bases). From germline, CDR1 is MGHDK and CDR2 SYGVNS. V dropped 4 bases and J dropped 0 bases, with 12 bases sitting between them. There are 15 residues in the CDR3. CDR3 protein: CASSGLTGLNTEAFF. The CDR3 DNA reads TGTGCCAGCAGTGGATTAACAGGGCTGAACACTGAAGCTTTCTTT.

This chain connects TRBV2 to TRBJ2-5; D uncertain. From germline, CDR1 is SNHLY and CDR2 FYNNEI. V was pared by 4 bases and J by 2 bases, with 8 bases between. This CDR3 is built from 13 residues. DNA for the CDR3: TGTGCCAGCAGTGGAGGCTGGCAAGAGACCCAGTACTTC. It translates to CASSGGWQETQYF.

CDR3 sequence: CASSSGWGRGQGGYTF. The CDR3 nucleotides are TGTGCCAGCAGCTCGGGCTGGGGCAGGGGGCAAGGTGGCTACACCTTC. The V call is TRBV5-6, the J call TRBJ1-2; 8 bases are a match to TRBD1. Germline assignment: CDR1 SGHDT and CDR2 YYEEEE. This CDR3 spans 16 amino acids. The junction had 14 bases not matched to a gene; V was cut back by 3 bases and J by 7 bases. Using reference TRBV5-6 and TRBJ1-2 for the parts outside the CDR3, the full variable domain is DAGVTQSPTHLIKTRGQQVTLRCSPKSGHDTVSWYQQALGQGPQFIFQYYEEEERQRGNFPDRFSGHQFPNYSSELNVNALLLGDSALYLCASSSGWGRGQGGYTFGSGTRLTVV.

This chain uses TRBV7-9 with TRBJ2-6; possibly TRBD2 for D (5 bases). Deletions cut 5 bases from V and 3 bases from J, with 17 bases between. In germline, CDR1 is SEHNR, CDR2 FQNEAQ (reference sequence). The CDR3 loop spans 17 amino acids. The CDR3 here is CASSPGWRLGGANVLTF. The CDR3 nucleotides are TGTGCCAGCAGCCCCGGTTGGAGGCTTGGTGGGGCCAACGTCCTGACTTTC.

For this clone: An end of the junction does not agree with germline; a read error may underlie this. The chain links TRBV7-2 to TRBJ1-2; 8 nucleotides align to TRBD1. Per the germline V gene, CDR1 is SGHTA and CDR2 is FQGNSA. The CDR3 consists of 13 residues. The CDR3 DNA follows: TGTGCCAGCAGCTTAAATCTTAAGGGACAGGCTAACTTC. Amino acid sequence: CASSLNLKGQANF.

The genes are TRBV6-6 and TRBJ2-7; D gene uncertain. The germline CDR1 and CDR2 sequences are MNHNY and SVGAGI (reference sequence). The CDR3 runs 16 residues. The V and J ends lost 0 bases and 5 bases respectively, with 17 bases between them. The DNA for the CDR3 is TGTGCCAGCAGTTACTCGAACGGTCCTTGGTTCCACGAGCAGTACTTC. It codes for CASSYSNGPWFHEQYF.

This sequence joins TRBV19 and TRBJ1-5; 8 bases are shared with TRBD1. The length of the CDR3 is 16 residues. V shed 8 bases and J 0 bases; nucleotides not matched to a gene: 9. The germline gives CDR1 LNHDA, CDR2 SQIVND (reference sequence). For the CDR3, the DNA is TGTGCCAGTGCCGACAGGGGCCCAAATAGCAATCAGCCCCAGCATTTT. This sequence encodes CASADRGPNSNQPQHF.

This clone was picked up a small number of times. The chain recombines TRBV18 with TRBJ1-5; D not resolved. The germline V gene has CDR1 KGHSH and CDR2 LQKENI. The CDR3 has 14 amino acids. V was clipped by 5 bases and J by 4 bases, with 12 bases between them. The CDR3 here is CASSEYSGNQPQHF. The CDR3 DNA follows: TGTGCCAGCTCAGAGTACTCAGGTAATCAGCCCCAGCATTTT. Using reference TRBV18 and TRBJ1-5 for the parts outside the CDR3, the full variable domain is NAGVMQNPRHLVRRRGQEARLRCSPMKGHSHVYWYRQLPEEGLKFMVYLQKENIIDESGMPKERFSAEFPKEGPSILRIQQVVRGDSAAYFCASSEYSGNQPQHFGDGTRLSIL.

The rearrangement joins TRBV9 to TRBJ2-2, with D hard to call. The CDR3 contains 14 residues. CDR1 and CDR2 (germline): SGDLS, YYNGEE. Trimming took off 4 bases at V and 6 bases at J, with 13 bases between the two ends. CDR3 in amino acids: CASSKDPRAGELFF. CDR3 sequence (DNA): TGTGCCAGCAGCAAGGACCCACGGGCCGGGGAGCTGTTTTTT.

The chain uses TRBV7-2 and TRBJ1-2; the match to TRBD1 covers 9 bases. The J segment lost 4 bases and the V segment lost 3 bases, leaving 9 bases of the junction unmatched. Germline V lookup: CDR1 SGHTA, CDR2 FQGNSA. This CDR3 has 16 residues. The CDR3 nucleotides are TGTGCCAGCAGCTTCAACAGGGGGCGCGGAGGCTATGGCTACACCTTC. It codes for CASSFNRGRGGYGYTF.

Comments on this clone: The same CDR3 is also encoded by other DNA sequences in this sample. The chain recombines TRBV19 with TRBJ2-5; 9 bases line up with TRBD1. V was pared by 3 bases and J by 3 bases, with 2 bases of the junction left unmatched. The germline V gene encodes CDR1 LNHDA and CDR2 SQIVND (reference sequence). This CDR3 is 14 amino acids long. DNA for the CDR3: TGTGCCAGTAGTATTTGGACAGGGGAAGAGACCCAGTACTTC. Translated, it gives CASSIWTGEETQYF.

This clone was observed a few times. CDR3 sequence: CASSGRGIRETQYF. The CDR3 bases are TGTGCCAGCAGTGGGCGCGGGATCCGGGAGACCCAGTACTTC. The V gene is TRBV2, the J gene TRBJ2-5; TRBD2 is a possible D gene (6 bases). Germline CDR1 is SNHLY and CDR2 is FYNNEI. The CDR3 totals 14 residues. The V end was cut by 4 bases, the J end by 5 bases, with 14 bases between.

The DNA for the CDR3 is TGTGCCACCAGCAGAGCGACAGGGCTGAACACTGAAGCTTTCTTT. It yields the protein CATSRATGLNTEAFF. The V and J genes are TRBV15 and TRBJ1-1; 7 bases map to TRBD1. From germline, CDR1 is LNHNV and CDR2 YYDKDF (reference sequence). J was trimmed by 0 bases and V by 1 base; bases with no gene match: 2. The CDR3 covers 15 residues.

J is TRBJ2-3 and V is TRBV10-3; 7 bases are shared with TRBD1. Germline V CDR1 and CDR2: ENHRY, SYGVKD. With V trimmed by 4 bases and J by 0 bases, 4 bases remained unmatched. The CDR3 spans 15 residues. For the CDR3, the DNA is TGTGCCATCAGTGGTAACAGGGGAAGCACAGATACGCAGTATTTT. Protein sequence: CAISGNRGSTDTQYF.